These 32 T cell receptor beta chains originate from one sample sequenced in a study of T cells after yellow fever vaccination (dated by TCRdb to between 2017 and 2020). The treatment or condition label corresponds to: live attenuated yellow fever vaccine strain. Libraries were constructed by 5' RACE. Sequencing was performed on an Illumina HiSeq 2500. TCRdb reprocessed the public reads (quality trimming at Q25 with fastp, clone calling with MiXCR) and kept in-frame beta chains. Merged by CDR3 protein, the rows form single entries marked with the most common genes and DNA. The table for this sample lists some 69,000 distinct CDR3 sequences; 5.5% to 7.5% of them were counted only once. The ten largest account for less than 2.5% of the sample. Source: CD4+ T cells sorted from PBMCs, taken roughly 15 days after the first yellow fever vaccination. These receptors were collected from a man between 18 and 29 years old who received the YFV17D yellow fever vaccine.

This clonotype came up many times. V and J are TRBV7-2 and TRBJ2-2; unclear D gene. Germline values: CDR1 SGHTA, CDR2 FQGNSA. V was cut by 4 bases and J by 3 bases, with 3 bases left in between. The CDR3 covers 12 residues. The CDR3 sequence is CASSYYTGELFF. DNA for the CDR3: TGTGCCAGCAGCTATTACACCGGGGAGCTGTTTTTT.

This clonotype was counted at least ten times. The genes are TRBV30 and TRBJ2-7; D gene unclear. Per the germline V gene, CDR1 is GTSNPN and CDR2 is SVGIG (reference sequence). This CDR3 is 10 amino acids long. Trimming removed 1 base at V and 6 bases at J, with 4 bases between. CDR3 loop: CAWSGIEQYF. In DNA form, the CDR3 reads TGTGCCTGGAGTGGGATCGAGCAGTACTTC.

The table lists this clonotype with many counts. The rearrangement joins TRBV4-3 to TRBJ2-3; weak D call: TRBD2 (6 bases). Germline CDR1 and CDR2: LGHNA and YSLEER. This CDR3 is 16 amino acids long. Trimming stripped 4 bases from V and 0 bases from J, with 14 bases between. This chain's CDR3 is CASSLGLATSTDTQYF. CDR3 bases: TGCGCCAGCAGCCTTGGTCTAGCGACTAGCACAGATACGCAGTATTTT.

The table lists this clonotype with many counts. This chain uses TRBV5-1 with TRBJ2-5; TRBD1 might be the D (6 bases). From germline, CDR1 is SGHRS and CDR2 YFSETQ. CDR3 length: 14 amino acids. V lost 4 bases and J 2 bases, leaving 12 bases between the germline ends. The CDR3 DNA sequence: TGCGCCAGCAGCGTGACAGGACCTCAAGAGACCCAGTACTTC. Translation gives CASSVTGPQETQYF.

The chain recombines TRBV20-1 with TRBJ2-6; D is unclear. Germline CDR1 and CDR2: DFQATT and SNEGSKA (reference sequence). Trimming cost V 5 bases and J 0 bases, with 11 bases left between them. CDR3 length: 15 amino acids. CDR3: CSASQQSSGANVLTF. For the CDR3, the DNA is TGCAGTGCTTCCCAACAGAGCTCTGGGGCCAACGTCCTGACTTTC.

This clonotype showed up many times. The chain uses TRBV30 and TRBJ1-5, with 12 positions matching TRBD1. The ends lost 4 bases at V and 7 bases at J; junction bases unmatched: 8. The CDR3 length is 15 residues. Germline values: CDR1 GTSNPN, CDR2 SVGIG (reference sequence). The CDR3 DNA reads TGTGCCTGGACCGAGGGACAGGGGGCAGGACAGCCCCAGCATTTT. Translation gives CAWTEGQGAGQPQHF. Looking up the rest from reference TRBV30 and TRBJ1-5 gives the full variable domain: SQTIHQWPATLVQPVGSPLSLECTVEGTSNPNLYWYRQAAGRGLQLLFYSVGIGQISSEVPQNLSASRPQDRQFILSSKKLLLSDSGFYLCAWTEGQGAGQPQHFGDGTRLSIL.

In this sample, this clonotype turned up many times. The gene calls are TRBV7-2 and TRBJ2-3, with TRBD2 matching 12 bases. CDR1 is SGHTA and CDR2 is FQGNSA in the germline V gene. The CDR3 extends over 15 amino acids. Germline trimming cut 3 bases from V and 9 bases from J; bases unmatched to any gene: 7. CDR3 in DNA: TGTGCCAGCAGCTTGGCTAGCGGGGGGGCCCACACGCAGTATTTT. Amino acids: CASSLASGGAHTQYF.

This clonotype showed up many times. The V and J genes are TRBV29-1 and TRBJ2-7, with D possibly being TRBD1 (6 bases). Trimming removed 4 bases from V and 0 bases from J, with 19 bases in between. This CDR3 has 16 amino acids. CDR1 and CDR2 from the germline V gene are SQVTM and ANQGSEA. CDR3 amino acids: CSVVPYWGHLSYEQYV. Written as DNA, the CDR3 is TGCAGCGTTGTCCCCTACTGGGGACACCTCTCCTACGAGCAGTACGTC.

Ten or more counts support this clonotype. The chain uses TRBV12-3 or TRBV12-4 and TRBJ2-7; the D is unclear. This CDR3 region has 12 residues. Trimming took off 4 bases at V and 3 bases at J, with 7 bases between the two ends. This CDR3 reads CASSYAIYEQYF. The DNA of the CDR3 is TGTGCCAGCAGTTACGCCATCTACGAGCAGTACTTC.

This clonotype was counted many times. The chain has TRBV12-3 or TRBV12-4 and TRBJ2-1, with D perhaps TRBD2 (5 bases). The CDR3 consists of 12 residues. V shed 5 bases and J shed 8 bases, with 10 bases lying between them. The CDR3, as DNA: TGTGCCAGCAGTCCAGAGGGCGATGAGCAGTTCTTC. This sequence encodes CASSPEGDEQFF.

The chain links TRBV28 to TRBJ1-6; D remains unclear. There are 14 residues in the CDR3. Germline CDR1 MDHEN, CDR2 SYDVKM. Deletions cut 2 bases from V and 7 bases from J, with 9 bases between. DNA of the CDR3: TGTGCCAGCAGTTTACCCAGGACCAATTCACCCCTCCACTTT. This encodes CASSLPRTNSPLHF.

This clonotype was picked up many times. The chain recombines TRBV4-1 with TRBJ1-3; D unclear. The CDR3 spans 15 residues. The germline V gene encodes CDR1 MGHRA and CDR2 YSYEKL. The V gene lost 1 base and the J gene lost 2 bases, with 9 bases spanning the gap. This CDR3 reads CASSQGGPAGNTIYF. The CDR3 DNA sequence: TGCGCCAGCAGCCAAGGTGGGCCGGCTGGAAACACCATATATTTT.

This clonotype was seen at least ten times. V is TRBV21-1 and J is TRBJ2-1. TRBV21-1 is recorded as a pseudogene. This CDR3 contains 14 residues. The CDR3 DNA is TGTGCCAGCAGCAAAGAATATTCCTACAATGAGCAGTTCTTC. Amino acids: CASSKEYSYNEQFF.

The table lists this clonotype with many counts. The chain links TRBV10-2 to TRBJ2-7; a weak D match, TRBD1 (6 bases). From germline, CDR1 is WSHSY and CDR2 SAAADI. V shed 5 bases and J shed 3 bases, with 11 bases lying between them. CDR3 length equals 13 residues. The CDR3: CASSRDTGYEQYF. The CDR3 DNA reads TGCGCCAGCAGTCGGGACACCGGCTACGAGCAGTACTTC.

This clonotype was counted at least ten times. V gene TRBV10-3 combines with J gene TRBJ2-7, with D perhaps matching TRBD1 (6 bases). V lost 8 bases, J lost 2 bases, and 13 bases lay in between. The CDR3 spans 13 residues. Germline loops: CDR1 ENHRY, CDR2 SYGVKD. The CDR3 coding sequence is TGTGCCATCGGAAGGACAGCTACCTACGAGCAGTACTTC. Its translation is CAIGRTATYEQYF.

The chain carries TRBV20-1 and TRBJ2-7; D is unclear. V lost 3 bases, J lost 3 bases, and 15 bases lay in between. Per germline, CDR1 DFQATT and CDR2 SNEGSKA (reference sequence). The CDR3 consists of 14 residues. CDR3 nucleotide sequence: TGCAGTGCTAGTTACGGCCCGAGAGTCTACGAGCAGTACTTC. This sequence encodes CSASYGPRVYEQYF.

The chain recombines TRBV4-1 with TRBJ1-2, with TRBD1 as a possible D gene (6 bases). V was pared by 0 bases and J by 0 bases, with 14 bases between. Germline V CDR1 and CDR2: MGHRA, YSYEKL. The CDR3 consists of 17 residues. CDR3 sequence (DNA): TGCGCCAGCAGCCAAGATAGCGGACAGCACACTAACTATGGCTACACCTTC. Translating it yields CASSQDSGQHTNYGYTF.

In this sample, this clonotype turned up a few times. The chain employs TRBV20-1 and TRBJ2-7, with 11 bases matching TRBD1. This CDR3 is built from 16 residues. Trimming at V came to 2 bases and at J to 5 bases, leaving 11 bases not matched to a gene. CDR1 is DFQATT and CDR2 is SNEGSKA in the germline V gene (reference sequence). CDR3 residues: CSARLWGQGDGNEQYF. DNA of the CDR3: TGCAGTGCTAGACTCTGGGGACAGGGGGACGGAAACGAGCAGTACTTC.

This clonotype was detected ten times or more. J is TRBJ1-6 and V is TRBV20-1, with D uncertain. V gave up 2 bases and J gave up 13 bases, with 12 bases separating them. Germline CDR1 is DFQATT and CDR2 is SNEGSKA (reference sequence). The CDR3 sequence is 12 residues long. This CDR3 is CSARKSASPLHF. The CDR3 DNA is TGCAGTGCTAGAAAGTCTGCCTCGCCCCTCCACTTT.

In this sample, this clonotype turned up many times. This chain links TRBV12-3 or TRBV12-4 with TRBJ1-1; D uncertain. The length of the CDR3 is 16 residues. V was trimmed by 2 bases and J by 2 bases, leaving 15 bases between them. The CDR3 DNA sequence: TGTGCCAGCAGTTTATTGGGCGCGGCCCCAAACACTGAAGCTTTCTTT. Residues: CASSLLGAAPNTEAFF.

This clonotype was seen at least ten times. Its ends do not fully match the called genes, so a read error is possible. This rearrangement joins TRBV7-7 to TRBJ2-1; 7 nucleotides line up with TRBD1. The CDR3 has 14 amino acids. Looked up from germline, CDR1 is SSHAT and CDR2 is FNYEAQ (reference sequence). The chain's CDR3 is CASSLGGVGAEQFF. Written as DNA, the CDR3 is TGTGCTAGCAGCTTAGGGGGCGTCGGGGCTGAGCAGTTCTTC.

This clonotype was recorded at least ten times. The genes are TRBV6-5 and TRBJ1-1, with 7 bases identical to TRBD1. The CDR3 covers 14 residues. Trimming at V came to 5 bases and at J to 4 bases, leaving 7 bases not matched to a gene. Germline loops: CDR1 MNHEY, CDR2 SVGAGI. The CDR3 bases are TGTGCCAGCAGTCCACAGGGGTACAGCACTGAAGCTTTCTTT. Amino acids: CASSPQGYSTEAFF.

This clonotype was found many times. CDR3 DNA: TGTGCCAGCAGTTTTCCGCGGTATAACTATGGCTACACCTTC. This codes for CASSFPRYNYGYTF. V gene TRBV12-3 or TRBV12-4 combines with J gene TRBJ1-2, with D uncertain. The V end was cut by 3 bases, the J end by 1 base, with 9 bases between. The CDR3 has 14 residues.

This clonotype was detected ten times or more. The J gene is TRBJ2-5, the V gene TRBV12-3 or TRBV12-4, with no clear D. The CDR3 extends over 13 amino acids. V lost 6 bases to trimming and J lost 5 bases, with 13 bases between them. CDR3 loop: CASSPLSGETQYF. The CDR3 DNA reads TGTGCCAGCAGCCCACTTAGTGGGGAGACCCAGTACTTC.

This clonotype showed up many times. V is TRBV6-6 and J is TRBJ1-6; D might be TRBD1 (5 bases). V was pared by 10 bases and J by 5 bases, with 9 bases between. This CDR3 comprises 12 residues. CDR1 is MNHNY, CDR2 SVGAGI, per germline (reference sequence). The CDR3 DNA sequence: TGTGCCATAAGGGGAAATAATTCACCCCTCCACTTT. This translates into CAIRGNNSPLHF.

This clonotype was seen at least ten times. The genes are TRBV29-1 and TRBJ2-1; TRBD1 agrees at 11 bases. Germline CDR1 and CDR2: SQVTM and ANQGSEA. This CDR3 has 13 residues. V lost 3 bases and J lost 7; bases outside the gene matches: 2. The CDR3 DNA reads as TGCAGCGTTGATCGGGACAGGGGGAATGAGCAGTTCTTC. This gives the protein CSVDRDRGNEQFF.

This clonotype has at least ten counts. The chain couples TRBV6-5 to TRBJ2-5; the D gene is possibly TRBD1 (7 bases). V dropped 0 bases and J dropped 5 bases, with 22 bases sitting between them. The CDR3 covers 18 residues. Germline V gene lookup returns CDR1 MNHEY and CDR2 SVGAGI. The CDR3: CASSYSNPAGGIKETQYF. The CDR3 DNA reads as TGTGCCAGCAGTTACTCGAATCCGGCAGGGGGGATTAAGGAGACCCAGTACTTC.

This clonotype was seen repeatedly, ten times or more. The chain couples TRBV6-2 or TRBV6-3 to TRBJ2-2; the D is unclear. CDR1 and CDR2 (germline): MNHEY, SVGEGT. Deletions cut 5 bases from V and 7 bases from J, with 14 bases between. This CDR3 has 14 residues. For the CDR3, the DNA is TGTGCCAGCAGTCACCAACCTAAGTTCGGGGAGCTGTTTTTT. As protein: CASSHQPKFGELFF.

This clonotype appeared many times. This sequence joins TRBV6-5 and TRBJ2-2, with D possibly TRBD1 on 6 matching bases. The CDR3 covers 14 residues. V was shortened by 5 bases and J by 13 bases, with 20 bases between the two germline ends. Germline CDR1 is MNHEY and CDR2 is SVGAGI. The CDR3: CASSPRQGRLWLFF. DNA of the CDR3: TGTGCCAGCAGTCCCCGGCAGGGGCGATTATGGCTGTTTTTT.

This clonotype was seen a handful of times. The chain links TRBV5-1 to TRBJ2-3; perhaps D is TRBD1 or TRBD2 (5 bases each). CDR1 and CDR2 (germline): SGHRS, YFSETQ. The CDR3 is 16 residues long. V lost 5 bases and J lost 0, with 16 bases in between. The CDR3 region has the DNA TGCGCCAGCAGACGAGATGGGGGATATAGCACAGATACGCAGTATTTT. Amino acid sequence: CASRRDGGYSTDTQYF.

This clonotype has a count of ten or more. This sequence joins TRBV6-2 or TRBV6-3 and TRBJ2-3; D remains unclear. Germline V gives CDR1 MNHEY, CDR2 SVGEGT. V was cut by 2 bases and J by 0 bases, with 9 bases left in between. This CDR3 is built from 15 residues. The CDR3 coding sequence is TGTGCCAGCAGTTACATACAGTCCAGCACAGATACGCAGTATTTT. Translating gives CASSYIQSSTDTQYF.

This clonotype was seen at least ten times. The rearrangement links TRBV5-1 to TRBJ2-3, with TRBD1 identical over 7 bases. V trimming: 4 bases; J trimming: 0 bases; junction bases outside the gene matches: 5. The CDR3 is 15 amino acids. The germline gives CDR1 SGHRS, CDR2 YFSETQ. The DNA of the CDR3 is TGCGCCAGCAGCCCGGGACAGCTAAGCACAGATACGCAGTATTTT. Amino acids: CASSPGQLSTDTQYF.